This TCR beta chain was found in a study of T cell responses to AZD1222 COVID-19 vaccine (dated by TCRdb to about 2021). As for the study more broadly: A total of 233 trial participants underwent TCR sequencing, of whom 200 to 220 received two doses of AZD1222 and roughly 25 received two doses of the MenACWY control vaccine. Trial participants were enrolled by age into 18-55, 56-69 and 70-plus year subgroups, with about 150, 28 and 57 TCR-sequenced participants respectively.

To note about this clone: Its cognate antigen has yet to be identified. Per-base qualities were not stored, and no clone one base away is much larger.

The label giving this sample's time point can be read as: about 28 days (+/-7) after the second vaccine dose. AZD1222 recipients with second doses at about 4 weeks or about 12 weeks were pooled, because spike-specific TCR depth and breadth did not differ between schedules. Samples from vaccinated people were obtained from the UK trials COV001 and COV002, which included a single-blind randomized controlled phase 2/3 trial of AZD1222 (ChAdOx1 nCoV-19) in healthy adults. For TCRbeta chain sequencing, PBMC samples from trial participants were taken at day 0 and at day 28 after the second dose. The CDR3 regions of human TCRbeta chains were analyzed by immunosequencing. The study's processing was this. TCRs in the repertoires were compared against a reference library of SARS-CoV-2-specific TCRs that had been generated with the MIRA antigen-specificity platform. Breadth was defined as the fraction of unique TCRs that were SARS-CoV-2-associated. Depth was defined as the fraction of total T cells that were SARS-CoV-2-associated. Using the MIRA data, each spike-specific TCR was mapped to the spike region that the TCR reacts to and placed in a CD4 or CD8 class. Log10-transformed breadth and depth values were compared by one-way ANOVA with Sidak's multiple comparisons tests. As stored in TCRdb, this immuneACCESS dataset retains in-frame rearrangements with V and J assigned. A fraction of the clones does not appear; measured against another copy, unresolved V genes explain less than half of the discrepancy, and the remainder lacks a known reason. Clone size and V and J calls were adopted from that table, with D and trimming inferred from the DNA. The sample records tens of thousands of clones, 85% to 90% of which are singletons. Around 5% of the sample comes from the top ten.

The investigation overall reported the following: The 56-69-year group was small, and its depth increase did not reach significance, likely because of low power. Most participants were white British and females outnumbered males, and the authors suggested that clonal diversity may have been underestimated. Conclusions about previously exposed vaccinees are limited, since just six AZD1222 recipients were seropositive for SARS-CoV-2 at baseline. Because no day 14 peak-response samples were available, the repertoires could be characterized only after the peak T cell response. After two AZD1222 doses, both the breadth and the depth of spike-specific TCRs were significantly higher than at day 0 and than in MenACWY recipients. Epitopes outside the regions mutated in the B.1.351 and B.1.1.7 variants were reportedly recognized by nearly half of the unique spike-specific TCRs. CD4 TCRs associated with the vaccine covered the entire spike protein, and the dominant responses were in regions 160-218 and 743-854.

Taken from the germline V gene (reference sequence), the CDR1 and CDR2 loops are MNHNY and SVGAGI. From the cysteine up to the phenylalanine, the CDR3 has a length of 16 residues. Only the CDR3 portion is preserved as DNA: 48 bases, with reading frame beginning at the first base. The V end loses 7 bases and the J end loses 5 bases, and a stretch of 23 bases separates them. Rearrangement joined TRBV6-6 to TRBJ2-5, with TRBD1 perhaps the D gene, on 7 matching bases. This TCR was recovered from an adult who received the AZD1222 COVID-19 vaccine. Sequencing used peripheral blood, obtained 28 days after the second AZD1222 dose. The encoded CDR3 is CASNRASRGVRETQYF. The DNA reads TGTGCCAGCAATCGGGCCAGCAGGGGGGTGAGGGAGACCCAGTACTTC.